This T cell receptor beta chain was observed in a study of blood T cell repertoires in COVID-19. Study summary: PBMCs, B-cell-depleted T cells, or T cells provided the cDNA or gDNA that made up the material.

As processed by the authors: Amplifying reference gene primers gave estimates of nucleated cell counts. The assay was immunoSEQ multiplex PCR, and TCRdb's table has in-frame clones only and misses some. V, J and clone size derive from that table, while D and trimming were established from the DNA sequence. The sample lists some 370,000 clones, around 87% occurring once. Germline V gene sequence: CDR1 SGHAT, CDR2 FQNNGV. The trim removed 4 bases at V and 2 bases at J, leaving 5 bases unmatched. This CDR3 comprises 15 residues. The V gene is TRBV11-2, the J gene TRBJ1-2; 9 nucleotides agree with TRBD1. The sequenced sample consisted of peripheral blood. The source of this sequence is a woman aged 25 to 39 with COVID-19, enrolled during active disease. The CDR3 nucleotides read TGTGCCAGCAGCTCGGGGACAGGGTACAACTATGGCTACACCTTC. This codes for CASSSGTGYNYGYTF.